Reported below is one T cell receptor (beta chain). Its specificity is not known. Some clones are missing from TCRdb's copy, which holds only in-frame ones; the method was immunoSEQ multiplex PCR. The repertoire holds approximately 41,000 clones, with around 93% as singletons. This sample was taken from a study of cytomegalovirus exposure and HLA in healthy donors. General study points: Generally TCR sequences proved uncommon, though certain public TCRs appeared in numerous donors. Using the classifier, cytomegalovirus status was reportedly diagnosed with high specificity and sensitivity. In vitro assays verified that a few CMV-associated chains recognized CMV antigens specifically.

The junction had 5 bases not matched to a gene; V was cut back by 6 bases and J by 14 bases. Germline loops: CDR1 WSHSY, CDR2 SAAADI. The CDR3 consists of 10 residues. This TCR came from a man aged 18-30 years in good health and CMV-seronegative. V and J are TRBV10-2 and TRBJ2-5, with 8 bases matching TRBD1. Input material: PBMCs. CDR3 in DNA: TGCGCCAGCAGAATGGACAGGGTATACTTC. Its translation: CASRMDRVYF.